A selection of T cell receptor beta chains follows, all from one sample in a study of a mutant IDH1 vaccine in newly diagnosed glioma. These receptors' targets are unknown. TCRdb's copy holds only in-frame clones and misses some; the assay was immunoSEQ multiplex PCR. This sample yields fewer than 35,000 clones, of which 90% are seen a single time; around 20% belongs to the top ten. The sample consisted of PBMCs, taken from a glioma patient whose treatment included an IDH1 peptide vaccine. These receptors came from a man aged 18 to 29 with glioma. Both conserved end residues are part of each CDR3. D genes are given only for firm matches. The size field is filled for only some rows; it gives once, few, many or a size class.

V: TRBV5-1
D: TRBD1
J: TRBJ1-5
size: .
CDR3: CASSSGQGAQPQHF
DNA: TGCGCCAGCAGCTCGGGACAGGGGGCGCAGCCCCAGCATTTT

V: TRBV19
D: .
J: TRBJ1-1
size: once
CDR3: CASIEGGTEAFF
DNA: TGTGCCAGTATTGAAGGTGGTACTGAAGCTTTCTTT

V: TRBV19
D: TRBD1
J: TRBJ2-7
size: few
CDR3: CASSSGQGYEQYF
DNA: TGTGCCAGTAGTTCGGGACAGGGCTACGAGCAGTACTTC

V: TRBV6-1
D: .
J: TRBJ1-2
size: few
CDR3: CASRDAATNYGYTF
DNA: TGTGCCAGCCGCGACGCGGCTACTAACTATGGCTACACCTTC

V: TRBV5-6
D: TRBD1
J: TRBJ2-7
size: .
CDR3: CASSPRQGAYEQYF
DNA: TGTGCCAGCAGCCCCAGACAGGGGGCGTACGAGCAGTACTTC

V: TRBV6-5
D: .
J: TRBJ2-4
size: once
CDR3: CASSYALGNIQYF
DNA: TGTGCCAGCAGTTACGCCCTGGGGAACATTCAGTACTTC

V: TRBV6-6
D: TRBD2
J: TRBJ2-3
size: once
CDR3: CASSPLAGTDTQYF
DNA: TGTGCCAGCAGTCCTCTAGCGGGCACAGATACGCAGTATTTT

V: TRBV5-8
D: .
J: TRBJ1-5
size: .
CDR3: CASSRQSNQPQHF
DNA: TGTGCCAGCAGCCGACAGAGCAATCAGCCCCAGCATTTT

V: TRBV4-3
D: TRBD1
J: TRBJ2-1
size: once
CDR3: CTSSQFGTGGGEQFF
DNA: TGCACCAGCAGCCAATTCGGGACAGGGGGTGGTGAGCAGTTCTTC

V: TRBV14
D: .
J: TRBJ2-6
size: .
CDR3: CASSHHRVGANVLTF
DNA: TGTGCCAGCAGCCACCACAGGGTCGGGGCCAACGTCCTGACTTTC

V: TRBV2
D: .
J: TRBJ2-7
size: .
CDR3: CASSPKGYEQYF
DNA: TGTGCCAGCAGTCCTAAGGGGTACGAGCAGTACTTC

V: TRBV11-1
D: TRBD2
J: TRBJ2-1
size: .
CDR3: CASSTRTSSYNEQFF
DNA: TGTGCCAGCAGCACCCGGACTAGTTCCTACAATGAGCAGTTCTTC

V: TRBV6-5
D: .
J: TRBJ1-1
size: .
CDR3: CASSFVGRNTEAFF
DNA: TGTGCCAGCAGTTTCGTCGGCAGGAACACTGAAGCTTTCTTT

V: TRBV5-4
D: .
J: TRBJ1-1
size: .
CDR3: CASSLARGAAVYTEAFF
DNA: TGTGCCAGCAGCTTGGCGAGAGGGGCAGCAGTATACACTGAAGCTTTCTTT

V: TRBV20-1
D: .
J: TRBJ2-5
size: few
CDR3: CSAPRGAGQYF
DNA: TGCAGTGCCCCCCGGGGGGCGGGCCAGTACTTC

V: TRBV28
D: TRBD1
J: TRBJ1-5
size: .
CDR3: CASSGGGGNQPQHF
DNA: TGTGCCAGCAGTGGAGGGGGCGGCAATCAGCCCCAGCATTTT

V: TRBV9
D: TRBD2
J: TRBJ2-7
size: .
CDR3: CASIRLAGDYYEQYF
DNA: TGTGCCAGCATTCGGCTAGCGGGAGATTACTACGAGCAGTACTTC

V: TRBV29-1
D: .
J: TRBJ1-2
size: .
CDR3: CSVEDWGTDGYTF
DNA: TGCAGCGTTGAAGATTGGGGTACTGATGGCTACACCTTC